This T cell receptor beta chain is drawn from a study of shared clonotypes between healthy human individuals. Germline V gives CDR1 LGHNA, CDR2 YSLEER. CDR3 length: 18 residues. The V end was cut by 0 bases, the J end by 0 bases, with 15 bases between. Selected positively for CCR7 and CD45RO-negative, naive CD8 cells excluded terminally differentiated effector memory CD45RA+ cells. Original analysis: Filtering differed since immunoSEQ provided only junctions, with no quality scores. Clones were sequenced by immunoSEQ multiplex PCR, and TCRdb holds only the in-frame ones, with some missing. The DNA gave D and trimming, while V, J and clone size come from that table. The data show millions of clones, about 95% seen once.

The rearrangement joins TRBV4-3 to TRBJ1-3, with D hard to call. The sequenced sample was naive CD8+ T cells sorted from blood. This receptor was obtained from a man aged 18-30 years in good health. CDR3: CASSQDSLQLSSGNTIYF. The CDR3 DNA follows: TGCGCCAGCAGCCAAGATAGTTTACAGCTTAGCTCTGGAAACACCATATATTTT.